The clone carrying this TCR beta chain was seen a few times. Antigen unknown. Measured with immunoSEQ multiplex PCR; TCRdb has only the in-frame clones, and not every one. The sample holds fewer than 55,000 clones, roughly 89% seen once. These data belong to a study of CD4+ T cells in melanoma. General study results and limits: CD8+ T cell, macrophage and B cell function reportedly correlated with neoantigen-specific CD4+ T cells.

Germline loops: CDR1 LNHDA, CDR2 SQIVND (reference sequence). Trimming cost V 3 bases and J 5 bases, with 8 bases left between them. This CDR3 has 12 amino acids. The TCR was taken from a human donor with melanoma. The chain is built from TRBV19 and TRBJ2-7; D unclear. Sequences were obtained from peripheral blood. The CDR3 sequence: CASSIGYDEQYF. CDR3 DNA: TGTGCCAGTAGTATTGGGTACGACGAGCAGTACTTC.